These T cell receptor beta chains were read from a single sample in a study of T-cell reconstitution after alpha-beta-depleted transplantation in children. TCRdb ran MiXCR on the PCR reads and lists one entry per CDR3 protein. The table shows about 400,000 distinct CDR3 sequences, with around 21% occurring only once. The sample here was PBMCs from the stem cell graft donor, taken from the stem cell graft. The source of these receptors is a human donor who donated a stem cell graft to a child with acute myeloid leukemia. The CDR3 runs from the conserved cysteine through the conserved F or W. The D gene is left open where the match is weak. Some rows have no size entry. The others give once, few or many, or a class for an expanded clone.

D gene: TRBD2
clone size: many
J gene: TRBJ2-7
V gene: TRBV15
CDR3 protein: CATSTGLPNYEQYF
CDR3 DNA: TGTGCCACCAGCACGGGACTACCCAACTACGAGCAGTACTTC

D gene: TRBD1
clone size: NA
J gene: TRBJ1-6
V gene: TRBV20-1
CDR3 protein: CSARDPRQGGSPLHF
CDR3 DNA: TGCAGTGCTAGAGATCCGAGACAGGGAGGTTCACCCCTCCACTTT

D gene: NA
clone size: few
J gene: TRBJ2-2
V gene: TRBV27
CDR3 protein: CASSFGGAGELFF
CDR3 DNA: TGTGCCAGCAGTTTTGGTGGGGCCGGGGAGCTGTTTTTT

D gene: TRBD2
clone size: few
J gene: TRBJ2-1
V gene: TRBV7-3
CDR3 protein: CASSLSPGTSQFF
CDR3 DNA: TGTGCCAGCAGCTTAAGTCCCGGGACTAGCCAGTTCTTC

D gene: TRBD2
clone size: NA
J gene: TRBJ2-1
V gene: TRBV6-1
CDR3 protein: CASKGTSGTYGLNEQFF
CDR3 DNA: TGTGCCAGTAAAGGGACTAGCGGGACCTACGGGCTCAATGAGCAGTTCTTC

D gene: TRBD2
clone size: few
J gene: TRBJ2-3
V gene: TRBV12-3/TRBV12-4
CDR3 protein: CASSQTASGRDADTQYF
CDR3 DNA: TGTGCCAGCAGCCAGACGGCTAGCGGGAGGGACGCAGATACGCAGTATTTT

D gene: NA
clone size: NA
J gene: TRBJ1-2
V gene: TRBV20-1
CDR3 protein: CSARVQGGFGGYTF
CDR3 DNA: TGCAGTGCTAGGGTACAGGGAGGGTTCGGTGGCTACACCTTC

D gene: NA
clone size: few
J gene: TRBJ2-5
V gene: TRBV7-9
CDR3 protein: CASSLLPGQQETQYF
CDR3 DNA: TGTGCCAGCAGCCTGCTACCCGGACAGCAAGAGACCCAGTACTTC

D gene: NA
clone size: few
J gene: TRBJ2-7
V gene: TRBV12-3/TRBV12-4
CDR3 protein: CASSPRDSRGPYEQYF
CDR3 DNA: TGTGCCAGCAGTCCCCGGGACTCCCGCGGGCCCTACGAGCAGTACTTC

D gene: NA
clone size: NA
J gene: TRBJ2-7
V gene: TRBV12-3/TRBV12-4
CDR3 protein: CASSLGDTYYEQYF
CDR3 DNA: TGTGCCAGCAGTTTAGGGGACACCTACTACGAGCAGTACTTC

D gene: TRBD1
clone size: NA
J gene: TRBJ2-6
V gene: TRBV27
CDR3 protein: CASSLRGPLSSGANVLTF
CDR3 DNA: TGTGCCAGCAGTTTAAGGGGGCCCCTCTCCTCTGGGGCCAACGTCCTGACTTTC

D gene: NA
clone size: NA
J gene: TRBJ2-1
V gene: TRBV29-1
CDR3 protein: CSVREKYSNNEQFF
CDR3 DNA: TGCAGCGTTAGGGAAAAATACTCCAACAATGAGCAGTTCTTC

D gene: NA
clone size: few
J gene: TRBJ1-1
V gene: TRBV6-1
CDR3 protein: CASTKTDPTTEAFF
CDR3 DNA: TGTGCCAGCACCAAGACAGACCCCACGACTGAAGCTTTCTTT

D gene: NA
clone size: NA
J gene: TRBJ2-7
V gene: TRBV29-1
CDR3 protein: CSVVDLRTGSYEQYF
CDR3 DNA: TGCAGCGTTGTTGATCTAAGGACGGGGTCCTACGAGCAGTACTTC

D gene: NA
clone size: many
J gene: TRBJ1-2
V gene: TRBV2
CDR3 protein: CASSSGTSPGYTF
CDR3 DNA: TGTGCCAGCAGCTCCGGGACATCTCCTGGCTACACCTTC

D gene: NA
clone size: NA
J gene: TRBJ1-2
V gene: TRBV7-9
CDR3 protein: CASSKSGTAISYTF
CDR3 DNA: TGTGCCAGCAGCAAGTCCGGGACGGCCATCAGCTACACCTTC

D gene: NA
clone size: NA
J gene: TRBJ1-3
V gene: TRBV3-1
CDR3 protein: CASSQGVVQHRPGNTIYF
CDR3 DNA: TGTGCCAGCAGCCAAGGGGTGGTGCAGCATCGTCCTGGAAACACCATATATTTT

D gene: NA
clone size: NA
J gene: TRBJ1-5
V gene: TRBV5-5
CDR3 protein: CASSLLGDSNQPQHF
CDR3 DNA: TGTGCCAGCAGCTTGTTAGGTGATAGCAATCAGCCCCAGCATTTT

D gene: TRBD1
clone size: NA
J gene: TRBJ2-1
V gene: TRBV20-1
CDR3 protein: CSASFRQGRSYNEQFF
CDR3 DNA: TGCAGTGCTAGTTTCAGACAGGGGAGATCCTACAATGAGCAGTTCTTC

D gene: NA
clone size: NA
J gene: TRBJ1-4
V gene: TRBV12-3/TRBV12-4
CDR3 protein: CASSLTGVDEKLFF
CDR3 DNA: TGTGCCAGCAGTTTGACAGGTGTCGATGAAAAACTGTTTTTT

D gene: TRBD1
clone size: many
J gene: TRBJ1-2
V gene: TRBV29-1
CDR3 protein: CSVEYGAGGFGYTF
CDR3 DNA: TGCAGCGTTGAATACGGGGCAGGGGGATTTGGCTACACCTTC

D gene: NA
clone size: NA
J gene: TRBJ2-2
V gene: TRBV11-2
CDR3 protein: CASSLGTIAGELFF
CDR3 DNA: TGTGCCAGCAGCTTAGGGACAATAGCCGGGGAGCTGTTTTTT

D gene: TRBD1
clone size: NA
J gene: TRBJ1-2
V gene: TRBV5-5
CDR3 protein: CASSSPTGSYGYTF
CDR3 DNA: TGTGCCAGCAGCTCGCCGACAGGGTCCTATGGCTACACCTTC

D gene: NA
clone size: NA
J gene: TRBJ2-7
V gene: TRBV2
CDR3 protein: CASSKRVDEQYF
CDR3 DNA: TGTGCCAGCAGTAAAAGGGTAGACGAGCAGTACTTC

D gene: NA
clone size: many
J gene: TRBJ2-7
V gene: TRBV15
CDR3 protein: CATSRATGAYEQYF
CDR3 DNA: TGTGCCACCAGCAGAGCCACAGGCGCCTACGAGCAGTACTTC

D gene: TRBD2
clone size: few
J gene: TRBJ2-1
V gene: TRBV29-1
CDR3 protein: CSVDRDYPHNEQFF
CDR3 DNA: TGCAGCGTAGACCGGGACTACCCACACAATGAGCAGTTCTTC